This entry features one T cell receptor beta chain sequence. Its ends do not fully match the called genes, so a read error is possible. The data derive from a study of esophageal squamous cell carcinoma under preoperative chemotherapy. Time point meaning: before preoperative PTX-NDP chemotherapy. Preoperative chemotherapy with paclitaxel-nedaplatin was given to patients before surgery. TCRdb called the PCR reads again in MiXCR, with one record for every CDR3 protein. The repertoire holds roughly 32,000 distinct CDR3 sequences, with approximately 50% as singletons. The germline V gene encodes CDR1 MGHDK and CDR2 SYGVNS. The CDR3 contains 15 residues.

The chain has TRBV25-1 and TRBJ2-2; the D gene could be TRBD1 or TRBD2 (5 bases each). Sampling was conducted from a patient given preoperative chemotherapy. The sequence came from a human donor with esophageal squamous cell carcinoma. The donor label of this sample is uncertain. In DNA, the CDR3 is TGTGCCAGCAGTGAATCGGGGCAGTCGACCGGGAAGCTGTATTTT. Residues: CASSESGQSTGKLYF.